Below, 25 T cell receptor beta chains from the same sample are listed, as sequenced in a study of patients and donors after allogeneic stem cell transplantation. Each CDR3 protein gets one entry after TCRdb re-called the RT-PCR reads with MiXCR. Found here are 800,000 to 1,000,000 distinct CDR3 sequences, more than 15% of them singletons; the top ten hold around 6%. What was sequenced was blood, either unsorted or a sorted T cell fraction (not recorded which). All receptors derive from a human donor who was either an allogeneic HSCT recipient or a stem cell or donor lymphocyte infusion donor (not recorded which). It is not recorded whose cells these are; they may come from a transplant donor.

This chain links TRBV20-1 with TRBJ1-5, with D tentatively TRBD1 (5 bases). This CDR3 has 15 residues. Germline lookup yields CDR1 DFQATT and CDR2 SNEGSKA (reference sequence). V was cut by 2 bases and J by 3 bases, with 14 bases left in between. The CDR3 sequence is CSARRPPGVNQPQHF. The DNA for the CDR3 is TGCAGTGCTAGAAGACCCCCGGGGGTCAATCAGCCCCAGCATTTT.

This clonotype showed up many times. The rearrangement joins TRBV5-1 to TRBJ1-1; TRBD1 matches at 8 bases. The CDR3 has 15 amino acids. The V gene's germline CDR1 is SGHRS and CDR2 YFSETQ. V lost 4 bases and J lost 4; bases outside the gene matches: 9. The CDR3 coding sequence is TGCGCCAGCAGCGGTTCAGGGGGCGTTGGCACTGAAGCTTTCTTT. This encodes CASSGSGGVGTEAFF. Supplemented by reference TRBV5-1 and TRBJ1-1, the full variable domain reads KAGVTQTPRYLIKTRGQQVTLSCSPISGHRSVSWYQQTPGQGLQFLFEYFSETQRNKGNFPGRFSGRQFSNSRSEMNVSTLELGDSALYLCASSGSGGVGTEAFFGQGTRLTVV.

The J gene is TRBJ2-7, the V gene TRBV5-1; 10 bases line up with TRBD2. Losses at the gene ends were 4 bases for V and 6 bases for J; bases not matched to a gene: 16. Germline CDR1 SGHRS, CDR2 YFSETQ. There are 17 residues in the CDR3. CDR3: CASSPEVAGGSYVEQYF. The CDR3 DNA reads as TGCGCCAGCAGCCCGGAGGTAGCGGGGGGATCTTACGTCGAGCAGTACTTC.

This clonotype has more than one count but fewer than ten. This sequence joins TRBV20-1 and TRBJ2-2; no clear D gene. There are 13 residues in the CDR3. V lost 0 bases and J lost 4, with 6 bases in between. Germline CDR1 DFQATT, CDR2 SNEGSKA (reference sequence). CDR3 DNA: TGCAGTGCTAGAGAATCCCTCACCGGGGAGCTGTTTTTT. Protein product: CSARESLTGELFF.

This clonotype was seen a few times. The chain combines TRBV5-6 with TRBJ1-2; weak D call: TRBD1 (6 bases). This CDR3 region has 12 residues. Germline CDR1 and CDR2: SGHDT and YYEEEE. Trimming removed 5 bases at V and 5 bases at J, with 10 bases between. Here the CDR3 reads CASRRTVYGYTF. CDR3 DNA: TGTGCCAGCAGAAGGACAGTATATGGCTACACCTTC. Filled out from reference TRBV5-6 and TRBJ1-2, the complete variable domain reads DAGVTQSPTHLIKTRGQQVTLRCSPKSGHDTVSWYQQALGQGPQFIFQYYEEEERQRGNFPDRFSGHQFPNYSSELNVNALLLGDSALYLCASRRTVYGYTFGSGTRLTVV.

This clonotype appeared many times. This chain connects TRBV12-3 or TRBV12-4 to TRBJ1-5; D unresolved. The ends were cut back, 6 bases at V and 0 bases at J, with 6 bases in the middle. The CDR3 is made up of 13 amino acids. CDR3 loop: CASRIISNQPQHF. The CDR3, as DNA: TGTGCCAGCAGGATAATTAGCAATCAGCCCCAGCATTTT.

This clonotype was observed a few times. J is TRBJ1-2 and V is TRBV25-1; possible D gene TRBD1, 6 bases. Between the trimmed V and J ends, which lost 4 bases and 0 bases, there was a span of 15 bases. Per germline, CDR1 MGHDK and CDR2 SYGVNS. This CDR3 has 16 residues. The CDR3 reads CASSASRGLANYGYTF. The CDR3, as DNA: TGTGCCAGCAGTGCTTCCAGGGGACTAGCTAACTATGGCTACACCTTC.

V and J are TRBV7-2 and TRBJ2-1; 11 positions match TRBD2. Germline CDR1 and CDR2: SGHTA and FQGNSA. The V segment lost 3 bases and the J segment 5 bases; nucleotides outside the gene matches: 6. CDR3 size: 16 residues. The CDR3 DNA reads as TGTGCCAGCAGCTTTCGGGTAGCGGGGGGGCACAATGAGCAGTTCTTC. It encodes CASSFRVAGGHNEQFF. The complete variable domain, with remaining parts taken from reference TRBV7-2 and TRBJ2-1, reads GAGVSQSPSNKVTEKGKDVELRCDPISGHTALYWYRQSLGQGLEFLIYFQGNSAPDKSGLPSDRFSAERTGGSVSTLTIQRTQQEDSAVYLCASSFRVAGGHNEQFFGPGTRLTVL.

This clonotype was recorded many times. The V call is TRBV5-1, the J call TRBJ1-1; 12 bases line up with TRBD1. After removal of 5 bases from V and 6 bases from J, the junction contained 5 bases not matched to a gene. Per germline, CDR1 SGHRS and CDR2 YFSETQ. This CDR3 is built from 14 residues. The CDR3 nucleotides are TGCGCCAGCAGGGGACAGGGGGCGATCGCTGAAGCTTTCTTT. This sequence encodes CASRGQGAIAEAFF.

This clonotype was picked up many times. The genes are TRBV10-3 and TRBJ2-5; no definite D call. This CDR3 has 14 amino acids. Germline-derived CDR1 and CDR2 are ENHRY and SYGVKD. The V gene lost 2 bases and the J gene lost 0 bases, with 7 bases spanning the gap. As DNA, the CDR3 is TGTGCCATCAGTGAGAAACCGTACCAAGAGACCCAGTACTTC. Protein product: CAISEKPYQETQYF.

This clonotype occurred a few times. V gene TRBV10-3 combines with J gene TRBJ2-2; TRBD2 aligns across 7 bases. The CDR3 spans 18 residues. CDR1 and CDR2 (germline): ENHRY, SYGVKD. J was trimmed by 0 bases and V by 0 bases; bases with no gene match: 7. The CDR3 protein is CAISESVGRGTNTGELFF. In DNA, the CDR3 is TGTGCCATCAGTGAGTCGGTGGGGCGGGGGACGAACACCGGGGAGCTGTTTTTT.

This clonotype was picked up a small number of times. V usage is TRBV3-1 and J usage is TRBJ2-2; perhaps D is TRBD1 or TRBD2 (5 bases each). Germline V gives CDR1 LGHDT, CDR2 YNNKEL (reference sequence). The CDR3 is 15 residues long. Trimming stripped 1 base from V and 0 bases from J, with 6 bases between. Here the CDR3 DNA reads TGTGCCAGCAGCCAAGGGGACGCGAACACCGGGGAGCTGTTTTTT. Its protein is CASSQGDANTGELFF.

The rearrangement uses TRBV7-6 and TRBJ1-2, with a possible D match to TRBD1 (6 bases). Germline-derived CDR1 and CDR2 are SGHVS and FNYEAQ. The germline V and J ends were trimmed by 7 bases and 0 bases, with 18 bases remaining between them. CDR3 length equals 16 residues. Written as DNA, the CDR3 is TGTGCCAGCACCCCACCCCACAGGGTGCCTAACTATGGCTACACCTTC. This sequence encodes CASTPPHRVPNYGYTF.

The rearrangement joins TRBV20-1 to TRBJ2-7, with D hard to call. V shed 2 bases and J shed 5 bases, with 10 bases lying between them. From germline, CDR1 is DFQATT and CDR2 SNEGSKA (reference sequence). The length of the CDR3 is 12 residues. CDR3 DNA sequence: TGCAGTGCTAGAAGGGTCGACGACGAGCAGTACTTC. It translates to CSARRVDDEQYF.

The chain is built from TRBV20-1 and TRBJ1-4; tentatively, D is TRBD1 (5 bases). The ends were cut back, 2 bases at V and 4 bases at J, with 14 bases in the middle. The germline gives CDR1 DFQATT, CDR2 SNEGSKA (reference sequence). The CDR3 has 15 amino acids. The chain's CDR3 is CSARRQGGNNEKLFF. The DNA of the CDR3 is TGCAGTGCTAGACGTCAGGGCGGCAATAATGAAAAACTGTTTTTT.

This clonotype was picked up a small number of times. V gene TRBV6-2 or TRBV6-3 combines with J gene TRBJ1-1; the D is unclear. The V end lost 0 bases, the J end lost 10 bases, and 9 bases lay between the germline ends. Germline CDR1 and CDR2: MNHEY and SVGEGT. The CDR3 has 12 amino acids. The CDR3, as DNA: TGTGCCAGCAGTTACTCTCGAGAGGGAGCTTTCTTT. Its translation is CASSYSREGAFF.

The chain carries TRBV7-2 and TRBJ2-7; 7 bases map to TRBD2. V trimming: 0 bases; J trimming: 3 bases; junction bases outside the gene matches: 8. The CDR3 totals 16 residues. The germline V gene encodes CDR1 SGHTA and CDR2 FQGNSA. CDR3 residues: CASSLALSGAGYEQYF. The CDR3 DNA reads as TGTGCCAGCAGCTTAGCGCTAAGCGGGGCGGGCTACGAGCAGTACTTC.

The rearrangement uses TRBV3-1 and TRBJ2-3; 12 bases are a match to TRBD2. In germline, CDR1 is LGHDT, CDR2 YNNKEL (reference sequence). V shed 1 base, J shed 5 bases, and the junction held 4 bases outside the gene matches. There are 16 residues in the CDR3. The CDR3 loop is CASSQGLAGGRDTQYF. The CDR3 region has the DNA TGTGCCAGCAGCCAAGGTCTAGCGGGAGGGCGAGATACGCAGTATTTT.

CDR3 sequence reads: CASSLAGFTPGNEQFF. The CDR3 region has the DNA TGTGCCAGCAGCTTAGCGGGCTTTACACCGGGCAATGAGCAGTTCTTC. The chain has TRBV11-2 and TRBJ2-1; no firm D call. Germline V lookup: CDR1 SGHAT, CDR2 FQNNGV. The CDR3 is 16 amino acids. V was shortened by 1 base and J by 6 bases, with 16 bases between the two germline ends.

The chain joins TRBV5-6 to TRBJ1-1; D is possibly TRBD1 (5 bases). V dropped 0 bases and J dropped 0 bases, with 12 bases sitting between them. The CDR3 is made up of 16 amino acids. The germline V gene has CDR1 SGHDT and CDR2 YYEEEE. The CDR3 nucleotides read TGTGCCAGCAGCTTGGCGGACACCGTTTTGAACACTGAAGCTTTCTTT. Protein sequence: CASSLADTVLNTEAFF.

This rearrangement joins TRBV19 to TRBJ1-4; D not certain. Per the germline V gene, CDR1 is LNHDA and CDR2 is SQIVND (reference sequence). This CDR3 has 13 residues. Between the trimmed V and J ends, which lost 4 bases and 12 bases, there was a span of 15 bases. The CDR3 DNA is TGTGCCAGTAGTACTTCGGACTTTATAGAACTGTTTTTT. Translating it yields CASSTSDFIELFF.

J is TRBJ2-5 and V is TRBV27; D call uncertain. V lost 6 bases and J lost 7, with 18 bases in between. Per germline, CDR1 MNHEY and CDR2 SMNVEV (reference sequence). This CDR3 contains 14 residues. CDR3 amino acids: CASRDGALVGTQYF. The DNA for the CDR3 is TGTGCCAGCAGGGATGGAGCTTTGGTTGGGACCCAGTACTTC.

The chain is built from TRBV9 and TRBJ2-5; D may correspond to TRBD1 or TRBD2 (5 bases each). Germline CDR1 SGDLS, CDR2 YYNGEE. Trimming left V 3 bases short and J 5 bases short, with 14 bases between. CDR3 length equals 14 residues. CDR3 sequence: CASSADWGGETQYF. CDR3 bases: TGTGCCAGCAGCGCGGACTGGGGCGGGGAGACCCAGTACTTC.

V gene TRBV3-1 combines with J gene TRBJ2-4; tentatively, D is TRBD2 (6 bases). Germline V gene data show CDR1 as LGHDT and CDR2 as YNNKEL (reference sequence). The ends were cut back, 4 bases at V and 0 bases at J, with 19 bases in the middle. This CDR3 is built from 18 residues. The CDR3, as DNA: TGTGCCAGCAGCCCTATGGGACTGCAAAACTTAGCCAAAAACATTCAGTACTTC. This gives the protein CASSPMGLQNLAKNIQYF.

This clonotype was found a few times. The chain joins TRBV4-1 to TRBJ2-5, with D unclear. Germline V gives CDR1 MGHRA, CDR2 YSYEKL. CDR3 length equals 14 residues. Trimming took off 3 bases at V and 5 bases at J, with 13 bases between the two ends. CDR3 sequence: CASSQILGLETQYF. In DNA, the CDR3 is TGCGCCAGCAGCCAGATTCTAGGGTTGGAGACCCAGTACTTC.